What follows describes a single TCR beta chain. Its antigen is not identified. This table comes from immunoSEQ multiplex PCR, and its TCRdb copy is limited to in-frame clones, with some not included. The sample consists of over 70,000 clones, approximately 80% of them appearing once. With 2 bases removed from V and 5 bases from J, the gap between germline ends came to 10 bases. Looked up from germline, CDR1 is MNHEY and CDR2 is SVGAGI. This CDR3 spans 14 amino acids. This record belongs to a study of T cell responses to AZD1222 COVID-19 vaccine. Overall study findings and caveats: With dominance at 160-218 and 743-854, vaccine-associated CD4 TCRs spanned spike. Spike-specific TCR depth and breadth grew after two AZD1222 doses. The donor group comprised mostly white British people and more females; the analysis possibly underestimated clonal diversity. After the peak T cell response, and only then, were repertoires sampled.

The V call is TRBV6-5, the J call TRBJ1-5; no reliable D call. The source is an adult who received the MenACWY meningococcal vaccine as a control. The sample consisted of peripheral blood, taken 28 days after the second dose of the MenACWY control vaccine. The CDR3 bases are TGTGCCAGCAGTTACGAGGAGAGCCATCAGCCCCAGCATTTT. Translated, it gives CASSYEESHQPQHF.